The next 31 T cell receptor beta chains were all read from a single sample in a study of T cell responses to AZD1222 COVID-19 vaccine. Sequencing used immunoSEQ multiplex PCR; TCRdb keeps in-frame clones, though not all of them. Among about 130,000 clones, 90% were seen once, and the ten largest hold 6.5% to 8.5%. Sequenced here: peripheral blood, sampled on day 0 of AZD1222 vaccination. The origin of the receptors is an adult in good health.

The rearrangement links TRBV9 to TRBJ1-3, with 7 bases lining up with TRBD1. Germline CDR1 SGDLS, CDR2 YYNGEE. There are 16 residues in the CDR3. The V segment lost 4 bases and the J segment 4 bases; nucleotides outside the gene matches: 11. The CDR3 protein is CASSSTTGVAGNTIYF. CDR3 sequence (DNA): TGTGCCAGCAGCTCGACAACAGGGGTCGCCGGAAACACCATATATTTT. Supplemented by reference TRBV9 and TRBJ1-3, the full variable domain reads DSGVTQTPKHLITATGQRVTLRCSPRSGDLSVYWYQQSLDQGLQFLIQYYNGEERAKGNILERFSAQQFPDLHSELNLSSLELGDSALYFCASSSTTGVAGNTIYFGEGSWLTVV.

V usage is TRBV10-3 and J usage is TRBJ2-7; 8 nucleotides align to TRBD1. V shed 0 bases and J 4 bases; nucleotides not matched to a gene: 8. Germline CDR1 and CDR2: ENHRY and SYGVKD. The CDR3 loop spans 16 amino acids. CDR3: CAISESPDRAIYEQYF. CDR3 sequence (DNA): TGTGCCATCAGTGAGTCGCCGGACAGGGCGATTTACGAGCAGTACTTC.

This clone was recorded only once. The J gene is TRBJ1-2, the V gene TRBV7-9, with D perhaps matching TRBD1 (6 bases). Germline CDR1 is SEHNR and CDR2 is FQNEAQ (reference sequence). CDR3 size: 14 residues. The V gene lost 1 base and the J gene lost 4 bases, with 10 bases spanning the gap. The CDR3 region is CASSLVSRGYGYTF. CDR3 in DNA: TGTGCCAGCAGCTTAGTGAGCAGGGGCTATGGCTACACCTTC.

The gene calls are TRBV6-5 and TRBJ2-5; weak D call: TRBD1 (6 bases). In germline, CDR1 is MNHEY, CDR2 SVGAGI. Trimming cost V 4 bases and J 0 bases, with 9 bases left between them. The CDR3 has 14 residues. CDR3 sequence reads: CASSSRQDQETQYF. In nucleotides, the CDR3 is TGTGCCAGCAGTTCACGACAGGACCAAGAGACCCAGTACTTC.

V is TRBV5-1 and J is TRBJ1-2; 7 bases match TRBD1. This CDR3 is built from 15 residues. With 0 bases clipped from V and 2 bases from J, the junction kept 4 bases outside the gene matches. Germline V gives CDR1 SGHRS, CDR2 YFSETQ. Here the CDR3 reads CASSLAGGLNYGYTF. CDR3 DNA sequence: TGCGCCAGCAGCTTGGCAGGGGGTCTGAACTATGGCTACACCTTC.

The V and J genes are TRBV6-5 and TRBJ1-4; possible D gene TRBD1, 5 bases. This CDR3 spans 15 amino acids. Germline-derived CDR1 and CDR2 are MNHEY and SVGAGI. V lost 6 bases and J lost 7, with 18 bases in between. CDR3 coding DNA: TGTGCCAGCAGGCACAGGACAAGGCCTCGTGAAAAACTGTTTTTT. It yields the protein CASRHRTRPREKLFF.

This chain uses TRBV5-5 with TRBJ1-1; 7 bases are shared with TRBD1. The ends lost 4 bases at V and 10 bases at J; junction bases unmatched: 13. Germline V gene lookup returns CDR1 SGHKS and CDR2 YYEKEE (reference sequence). The CDR3 runs 14 residues. The CDR3 protein is CASSRRGQAGGAFF. The CDR3 DNA follows: TGTGCCAGCAGCCGCCGCGGACAGGCCGGCGGAGCTTTCTTT.

The chain links TRBV6-5 to TRBJ1-4; D might be TRBD1 (6 bases). V lost 6 bases and J 7 bases, leaving 18 bases between the germline ends. Germline CDR1 MNHEY, CDR2 SVGAGI. This CDR3 is built from 15 residues. The CDR3 DNA follows: TGTGCCAGCAGCCCGAAACTAGGGGGGAGTGAAAAACTGTTTTTT. Its translation is CASSPKLGGSEKLFF.

V is TRBV16 and J is TRBJ1-5; D is uncertain. The CDR3 has 18 residues. The germline V gene has CDR1 KGHSY and CDR2 FQNENV. The germline V and J ends were trimmed by 0 bases and 7 bases, with 22 bases remaining between them. DNA of the CDR3: TGTGCCAGCAGCCAATCTGTACCATCTCGGTCGGGTACCCAGCCCCAGCATTTT. This sequence encodes CASSQSVPSRSGTQPQHF.

This chain joins TRBV6-2 or TRBV6-3 and TRBJ1-1; 9 nucleotides line up with TRBD1. Germline V gene data show CDR1 as MNHEY and CDR2 as SVGEGT. V lost 0 bases, J lost 5 bases, and 10 bases stayed unmatched. This CDR3 is built from 17 residues. CDR3 protein: CASSYSPSGQGSTEAFF. For the CDR3, the DNA is TGTGCCAGCAGTTACTCTCCATCTGGACAGGGGAGTACTGAAGCTTTCTTT.

CDR3: CASSMLAGIQETQYF. For the CDR3, the DNA is TGTGCCAGTAGTATGCTAGCGGGGATCCAAGAGACCCAGTACTTC. The chain couples TRBV19 to TRBJ2-5, with TRBD2 matching over 9 bases. Trimming removed 3 bases from V and 1 base from J; junction bases left unmatched: 3. This CDR3 region has 15 residues. Per germline, CDR1 LNHDA and CDR2 SQIVND (reference sequence).

This clone was seen only once. The V gene is TRBV30, the J gene TRBJ1-1; D possibly corresponds to TRBD1 (5 bases). CDR3 size: 12 residues. Germline assignment: CDR1 GTSNPN and CDR2 SVGIG (reference sequence). V lost 3 bases, J lost 7 bases, and 12 bases lay in between. In DNA, the CDR3 is TGTGCCTGGAGCCCAGGGACCCTTGAAGCTTTCTTT. Translation: CAWSPGTLEAFF.

The chain has TRBV6-5 and TRBJ1-5; D is possibly TRBD1 (6 bases). The CDR3 has 14 residues. Trimming cost V 0 bases and J 6 bases, with 9 bases left between them. The germline V gene has CDR1 MNHEY and CDR2 SVGAGI. In nucleotides, the CDR3 is TGTGCCAGCAGTTACTCGGGGGGCGGTCAGCCCCAGCATTTT. Residues: CASSYSGGGQPQHF.

The rearrangement joins TRBV12-3 or TRBV12-4 to TRBJ1-2; tentative D call: TRBD1 (5 bases). Trimming cost V 5 bases and J 6 bases, with 13 bases left between them. The CDR3 consists of 13 residues. Here the CDR3 DNA reads TGTGCCAGCAGTATGGGGGGAGGGGATGGCTACACCTTC. It is translated as CASSMGGGDGYTF.

This chain connects TRBV5-6 to TRBJ1-4, with 8 nucleotides matching TRBD1. Germline-derived CDR1 and CDR2 are SGHDT and YYEEEE. This CDR3 has 15 amino acids. V lost 0 bases to trimming and J lost 6 bases; unmatched junction nucleotides: 4. The CDR3 bases are TGTGCCAGCAGCTTGGTCCAGGGGGCGTATGAAAAACTGTTTTTT. It translates to CASSLVQGAYEKLFF.

This clone was observed once. The chain recombines TRBV27 with TRBJ1-1; 7 bases agree with TRBD1. The CDR3 sequence is 15 residues long. The trim removed 3 bases at V and 1 base at J, leaving 5 bases unmatched. Germline V gene data show CDR1 as MNHEY and CDR2 as SMNVEV (reference sequence). CDR3 residues: CASSFQGGSNTEAFF. DNA of the CDR3: TGTGCCAGCAGTTTCCAGGGGGGATCGAACACTGAAGCTTTCTTT.

The J gene is TRBJ1-3, the V gene TRBV7-3; no clear D gene. Trimming took 5 bases from V and 3 from J, leaving 14 bases between them. The CDR3 spans 15 residues. Per germline, CDR1 SGHTA and CDR2 FQGTGA. The CDR3 sequence: CASSLQGSLGNTIYF. The CDR3 DNA sequence: TGTGCCAGCAGCCTGCAAGGTTCCCTTGGAAACACCATATATTTT.

The sample holds one count of this clone. V is TRBV5-1 and J is TRBJ2-7, with 7 bases lining up with TRBD1. There are 15 residues in the CDR3. Losses at the gene ends were 0 bases for V and 2 bases for J; bases not matched to a gene: 5. CDR1 is SGHRS and CDR2 is YFSETQ in the germline V gene. The CDR3 loop is CASSLGSGTAYEQYF. The CDR3 DNA reads TGCGCCAGCAGCTTGGGATCGGGGACAGCCTACGAGCAGTACTTC.

This chain connects TRBV5-1 to TRBJ2-2; a weak D match, TRBD1 (6 bases). Germline V lookup: CDR1 SGHRS, CDR2 YFSETQ. The CDR3 covers 16 residues. V was shortened by 2 bases and J by 4 bases, with 15 bases between the two germline ends. CDR3 loop: CASSFLPGVSTGELFF. The CDR3 DNA reads TGCGCCAGCAGCTTTCTCCCAGGGGTTAGCACCGGGGAGCTGTTTTTT.

V gene TRBV12-3 or TRBV12-4 combines with J gene TRBJ2-7; D gene ambiguous. V dropped 1 base and J dropped 1 base, with 5 bases sitting between them. The CDR3 sequence is 13 residues long. The CDR3 reads CASSLGQSYEQYF. The CDR3 nucleotides read TGTGCCAGCAGTTTAGGCCAGTCCTACGAGCAGTACTTC.

This clone has only one observation. CDR3 sequence reads: CASWPTRGDYGYTF. The CDR3 DNA follows: TGTGCCAGCTGGCCTACGAGAGGGGACTATGGCTACACCTTC. The gene calls are TRBV27 and TRBJ1-2, with a weak D call TRBD1 (5 bases). The CDR3 has 14 residues. The V and J ends lost 8 bases and 3 bases respectively, with 16 bases between them. Per germline, CDR1 MNHEY and CDR2 SMNVEV (reference sequence).

The chain uses TRBV19 and TRBJ2-2; 9 bases match TRBD1. Germline V CDR1 and CDR2: LNHDA, SQIVND (reference sequence). The V gene end was trimmed by 7 bases and the J gene end by 6 bases; junction bases not matched to a gene: 3. This CDR3 comprises 13 residues. CDR3 DNA: TGTGCCAGTAACAGACAGGGGGCCGGGGAGCTGTTTTTT. Its translation is CASNRQGAGELFF. The variable domain in full, completed from reference TRBV19 and TRBJ2-2, reads DGGITQSPKYLFRKEGQNVTLSCEQNLNHDAMYWYRQDPGQGLRLIYYSQIVNDFQKGDIAEGYSVSREKKESFPLTVTSAQKNPTAFYLCASNRQGAGELFFGEGSRLTVL.

The rearrangement links TRBV6-5 to TRBJ1-3; 8 bases are a match to TRBD1. Germline loops: CDR1 MNHEY, CDR2 SVGAGI. J gave up 7 bases and V 6 bases, and 8 bases lay outside the gene matches. CDR3 size: 14 residues. CDR3 in DNA: TGTGCCAGCAGACCTAGGACAGGGATGAACACCATATATTTT. Its protein product is CASRPRTGMNTIYF.

This chain joins TRBV6-2 or TRBV6-3 and TRBJ2-7; D possibly matches TRBD1 or TRBD2 (6 bases each). CDR3 length equals 16 residues. Germline V lookup: CDR1 MNHEY, CDR2 SVGEGT. V was trimmed by 6 bases and J by 2 bases, leaving 20 bases between them. The CDR3 loop reads CASSNLGQGTAYEQYF. CDR3 nucleotide sequence: TGTGCCAGCAGCAACCTCGGGCAGGGGACTGCCTACGAGCAGTACTTC.

The J gene is TRBJ1-4, the V gene TRBV28; 9 positions agree with TRBD1. V was clipped by 1 base and J by 7 bases; unmatched bases: 4. This CDR3 contains 15 residues. Per germline, CDR1 MDHEN and CDR2 SYDVKM. The CDR3 bases are TGTGCCAGCAGTTTATACGGGACAGGGAGTGAAAAACTGTTTTTT. This codes for CASSLYGTGSEKLFF.

This clone was counted only a few times. V gene TRBV10-3 combines with J gene TRBJ1-1, with 7 positions matching TRBD1. Trimming removed 10 bases from V and 6 bases from J; junction bases left unmatched: 11. Per the germline V gene, CDR1 is ENHRY and CDR2 is SYGVKD. CDR3 length: 13 amino acids. This CDR3 is CATIGQGVSEAFF. The CDR3 bases are TGTGCCACCATTGGCCAGGGGGTATCTGAAGCTTTCTTT.

The V gene is TRBV7-8, the J gene TRBJ1-4; D gene uncertain. Germline CDR1 reads SGHVS; CDR2 reads FQNEAQ. Trimming stripped 9 bases from V and 7 bases from J, with 15 bases between. The CDR3 spans 13 residues. The CDR3 loop is CASKTRPAEKLFF. The CDR3 DNA is TGTGCCAGTAAAACAAGGCCGGCTGAAAAACTGTTTTTT.

J is TRBJ1-5 and V is TRBV12-3 or TRBV12-4; possible D gene TRBD1, 6 bases. Trimming cost V 7 bases and J 6 bases, with 13 bases left between them. The CDR3 spans 13 residues. The CDR3, as DNA: TGTGCCAGCACCCTGGGGGGGCTTCAGCCCCAGCATTTT. Amino acids: CASTLGGLQPQHF.

This chain uses TRBV6-5 with TRBJ1-1; 7 nucleotides agree with TRBD1. The CDR3 length is 14 residues. Germline CDR1 and CDR2: MNHEY and SVGAGI. The trim removed 6 bases at V and 1 base at J, leaving 5 bases unmatched. CDR3 in DNA: TGTGCCAGCAGGGGGGGACAGAAGAACACTGAAGCTTTCTTT. This encodes CASRGGQKNTEAFF.

The J gene is TRBJ2-4, the V gene TRBV6-1; 9 bases map to TRBD2. V shed 2 bases, J shed 0 bases, and the junction held 8 bases outside the gene matches. Germline values: CDR1 MNHNS, CDR2 SASEGT. The CDR3 length is 18 residues. The CDR3 nucleotides are TGTGCCAGCAGTGAATGGCTAGCGGGGCCCCAAGCCAAAAACATTCAGTACTTC. Residues: CASSEWLAGPQAKNIQYF.

The genes are TRBV2 and TRBJ1-2; D not certain. The V and J ends lost 10 bases and 6 bases respectively, with 12 bases between them. The length of the CDR3 is 11 residues. Germline lookup yields CDR1 SNHLY and CDR2 FYNNEI. The CDR3 bases are TGTGCCAAATACTCCTCGAATGGCTACACCTTC. This codes for CAKYSSNGYTF.